What follows is one T cell receptor beta chain and its context. Germline assignment: CDR1 MNHEY and CDR2 SVGEGT. The CDR3 extends over 15 amino acids. Trimming took 2 bases from V and 10 from J, leaving 15 bases between them. This sample was taken from a study of blood T cell repertoires in COVID-19. As for the study in general: Sites across the United States, Italy and Spain contributed samples from acute and convalescent COVID-19. The cDNA or gDNA used as material had been derived from T cells, B-cell-depleted T cells, or PBMCs.

Under the authors' procedure: Reference gene primer amplification gave nucleated cell count estimates. Assay: immunoSEQ multiplex PCR; the TCRdb copy retains only in-frame clones and omits some. D and trimming were read from the DNA, whereas the V and J calls and clone size are those reported in that table. This table has 300,000 or so clones, around 87% appearing once. The sequence derives from a man in his fifties or sixties with active or convalescent COVID-19. Input material: peripheral blood. V usage is TRBV6-2 or TRBV6-3 and J usage is TRBJ1-6; possibly TRBD1 for D (5 bases). The CDR3 region is CASSYGFGGGSPLHF. CDR3 sequence (DNA): TGTGCCAGCAGTTACGGGTTCGGGGGTGGCTCACCCCTCCACTTT.